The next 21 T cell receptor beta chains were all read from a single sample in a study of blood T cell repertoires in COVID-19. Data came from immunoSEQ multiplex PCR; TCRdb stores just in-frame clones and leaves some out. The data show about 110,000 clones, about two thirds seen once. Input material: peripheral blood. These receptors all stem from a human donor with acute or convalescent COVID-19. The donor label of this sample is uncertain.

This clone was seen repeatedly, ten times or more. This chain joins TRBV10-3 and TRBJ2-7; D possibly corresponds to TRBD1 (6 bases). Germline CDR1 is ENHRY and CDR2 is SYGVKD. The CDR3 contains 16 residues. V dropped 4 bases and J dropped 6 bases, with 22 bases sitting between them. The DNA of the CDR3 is TGTGCCATCAGTGCCGAACAGGGTTTGCGACTTGGCGAGCAGTACTTC. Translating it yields CAISAEQGLRLGEQYF.

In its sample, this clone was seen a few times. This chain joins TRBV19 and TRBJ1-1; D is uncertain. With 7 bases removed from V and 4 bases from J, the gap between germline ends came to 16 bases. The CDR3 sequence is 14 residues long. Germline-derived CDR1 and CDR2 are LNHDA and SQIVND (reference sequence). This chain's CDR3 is CASKQQASSTEAFF. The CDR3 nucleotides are TGTGCCAGTAAACAGCAAGCCTCCAGCACTGAAGCTTTCTTT.

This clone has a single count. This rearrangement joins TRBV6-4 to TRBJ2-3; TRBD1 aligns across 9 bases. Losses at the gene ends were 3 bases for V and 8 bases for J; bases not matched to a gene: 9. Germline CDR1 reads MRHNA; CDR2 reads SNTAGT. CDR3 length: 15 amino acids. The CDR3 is CASSEGTGPSATQYF. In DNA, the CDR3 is TGTGCCAGCAGTGAGGGGACAGGGCCCTCGGCTACGCAGTATTTT.

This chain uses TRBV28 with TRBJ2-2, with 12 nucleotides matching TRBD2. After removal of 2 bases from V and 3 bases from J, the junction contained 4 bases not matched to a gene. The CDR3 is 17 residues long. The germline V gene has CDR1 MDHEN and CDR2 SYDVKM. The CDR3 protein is CASSLGLAGGYTGELFF. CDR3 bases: TGTGCCAGCAGTTTAGGGCTAGCGGGGGGGTACACCGGGGAGCTGTTTTTT.

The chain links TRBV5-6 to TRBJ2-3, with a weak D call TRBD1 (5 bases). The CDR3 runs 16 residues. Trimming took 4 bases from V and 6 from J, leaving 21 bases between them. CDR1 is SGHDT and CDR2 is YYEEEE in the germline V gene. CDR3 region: CASSRTIRTNTDTQYF. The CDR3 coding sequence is TGTGCCAGCAGCCGAACCATCAGGACAAATACGGATACGCAGTATTTT.

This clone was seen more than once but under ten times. CDR3 nucleotides: TGTGCCAACAGATACTACCGGACAGGGAGACAAGGGTTGTATGGCTACACCTTC. Translated: CANRYYRTGRQGLYGYTF. V gene TRBV24-1 combines with J gene TRBJ1-2; 8 bases map to TRBD1. There are 18 residues in the CDR3. CDR1 is KGHDR, CDR2 SFDVKD, per germline. Losses at the gene ends were 11 bases for V and 5 bases for J; bases not matched to a gene: 24.

CDR3: CASSSEITGNTEAFF. The CDR3 nucleotides are TGTGCCAGCAGCTCCGAGATAACAGGGAACACTGAAGCTTTCTTT. The chain recombines TRBV5-6 with TRBJ1-1; a possible D gene is TRBD1 (5 bases). V was cut by 3 bases and J by 1 base, with 13 bases left in between. CDR3 length equals 15 residues. Germline CDR1 SGHDT, CDR2 YYEEEE.

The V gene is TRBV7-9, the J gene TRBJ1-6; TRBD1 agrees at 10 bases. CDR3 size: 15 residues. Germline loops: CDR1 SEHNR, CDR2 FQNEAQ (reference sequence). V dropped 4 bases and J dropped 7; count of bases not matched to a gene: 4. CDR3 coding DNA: TGTGCCAGCAGCTCAATGGGACAGGGGAATTCACCCCTCCACTTT. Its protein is CASSSMGQGNSPLHF.

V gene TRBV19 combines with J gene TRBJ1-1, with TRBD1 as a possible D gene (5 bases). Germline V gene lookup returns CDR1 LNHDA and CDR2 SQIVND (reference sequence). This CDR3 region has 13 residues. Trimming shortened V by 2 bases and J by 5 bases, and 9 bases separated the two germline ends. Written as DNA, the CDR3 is TGTGCCAGTAGTATACGGGGGGTTACTGAAGCTTTCTTT. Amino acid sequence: CASSIRGVTEAFF. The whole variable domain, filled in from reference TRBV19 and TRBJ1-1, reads DGGITQSPKYLFRKEGQNVTLSCEQNLNHDAMYWYRQDPGQGLRLIYYSQIVNDFQKGDIAEGYSVSREKKESFPLTVTSAQKNPTAFYLCASSIRGVTEAFFGQGTRLTVV.

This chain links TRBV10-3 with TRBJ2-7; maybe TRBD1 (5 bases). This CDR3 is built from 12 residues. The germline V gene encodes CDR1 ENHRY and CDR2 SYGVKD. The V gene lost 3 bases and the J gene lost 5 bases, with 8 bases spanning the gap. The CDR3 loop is CAISDNRNEQYF. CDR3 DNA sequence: TGTGCCATCAGTGACAACAGGAACGAGCAGTACTTC.

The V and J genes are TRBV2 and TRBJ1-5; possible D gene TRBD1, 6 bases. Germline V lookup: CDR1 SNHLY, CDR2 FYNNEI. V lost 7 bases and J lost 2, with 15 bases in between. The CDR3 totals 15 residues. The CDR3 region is CASNIQGWGNQPQHF. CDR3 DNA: TGTGCCAGCAACATACAGGGATGGGGCAATCAGCCCCAGCATTTT. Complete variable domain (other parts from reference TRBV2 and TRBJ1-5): EPEVTQTPSHQVTQMGQEVILRCVPISNHLYFYWYRQILGQKVEFLVSFYNNEISEKSEIFDDQFSVERPDGSNFTLKIRSTKLEDSAMYFCASNIQGWGNQPQHFGDGTRLSIL.

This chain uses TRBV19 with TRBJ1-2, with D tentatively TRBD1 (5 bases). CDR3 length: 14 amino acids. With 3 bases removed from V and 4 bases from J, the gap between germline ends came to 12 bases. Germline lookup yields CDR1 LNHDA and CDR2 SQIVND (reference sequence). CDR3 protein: CASSIPTGRYGYTF. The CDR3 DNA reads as TGTGCCAGTAGTATCCCAACAGGCCGCTATGGCTACACCTTC.

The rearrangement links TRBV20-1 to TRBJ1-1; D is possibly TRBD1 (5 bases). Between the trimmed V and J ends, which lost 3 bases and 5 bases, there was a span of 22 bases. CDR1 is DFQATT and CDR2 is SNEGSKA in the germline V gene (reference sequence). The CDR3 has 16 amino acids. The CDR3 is CSASGELRRRGTEAFF. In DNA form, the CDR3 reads TGCAGTGCTAGTGGTGAGCTACGAAGAAGGGGAACTGAAGCTTTCTTT.

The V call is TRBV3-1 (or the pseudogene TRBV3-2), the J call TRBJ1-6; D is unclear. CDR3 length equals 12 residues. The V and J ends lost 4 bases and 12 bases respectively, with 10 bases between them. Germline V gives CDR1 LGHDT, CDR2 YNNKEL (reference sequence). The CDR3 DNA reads TGTGCCAGCAGCCTAAGTTCAGGACCCCTCCACTTT. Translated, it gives CASSLSSGPLHF.

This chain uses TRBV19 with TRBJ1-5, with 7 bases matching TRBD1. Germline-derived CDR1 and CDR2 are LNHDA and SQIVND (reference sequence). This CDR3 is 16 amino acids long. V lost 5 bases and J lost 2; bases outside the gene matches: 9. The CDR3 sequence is CASSPRTGIGNQPQHF. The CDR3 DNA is TGTGCCAGTAGTCCCCGGACAGGTATTGGCAATCAGCCCCAGCATTTT.

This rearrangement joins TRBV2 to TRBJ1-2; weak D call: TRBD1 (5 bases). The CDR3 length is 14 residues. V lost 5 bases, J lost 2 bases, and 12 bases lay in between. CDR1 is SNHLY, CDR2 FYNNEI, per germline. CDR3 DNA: TGTGCCAGCAGTCCCGACAGAAACAACTATGGCTACACCTTC. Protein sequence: CASSPDRNNYGYTF. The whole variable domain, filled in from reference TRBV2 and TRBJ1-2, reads EPEVTQTPSHQVTQMGQEVILRCVPISNHLYFYWYRQILGQKVEFLVSFYNNEISEKSEIFDDQFSVERPDGSNFTLKIRSTKLEDSAMYFCASSPDRNNYGYTFGSGTRLTVV.

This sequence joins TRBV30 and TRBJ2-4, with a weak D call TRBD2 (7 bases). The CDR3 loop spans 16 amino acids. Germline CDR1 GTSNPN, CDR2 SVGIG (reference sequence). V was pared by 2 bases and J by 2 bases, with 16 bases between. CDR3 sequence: CAWSTKGGAPKNIQYF. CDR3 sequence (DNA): TGTGCCTGGAGTACAAAAGGGGGGGCCCCCAAAAACATTCAGTACTTC.

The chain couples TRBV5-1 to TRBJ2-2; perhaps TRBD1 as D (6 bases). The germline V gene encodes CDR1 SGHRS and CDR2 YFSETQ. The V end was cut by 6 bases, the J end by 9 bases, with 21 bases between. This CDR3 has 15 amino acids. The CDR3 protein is CASTPRAQGTRELFF. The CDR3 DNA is TGCGCCAGCACCCCACGGGCACAGGGAACCAGGGAGCTGTTTTTT.

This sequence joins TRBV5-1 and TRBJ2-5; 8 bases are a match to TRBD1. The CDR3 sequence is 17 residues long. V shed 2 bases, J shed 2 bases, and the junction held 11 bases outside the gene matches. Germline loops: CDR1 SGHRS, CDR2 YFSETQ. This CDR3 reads CASSLAPGQVGQETQYF. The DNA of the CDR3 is TGCGCCAGCAGCTTAGCGCCGGGACAGGTGGGTCAAGAGACCCAGTACTTC. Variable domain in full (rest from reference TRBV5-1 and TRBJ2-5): KAGVTQTPRYLIKTRGQQVTLSCSPISGHRSVSWYQQTPGQGLQFLFEYFSETQRNKGNFPGRFSGRQFSNSRSEMNVSTLELGDSALYLCASSLAPGQVGQETQYFGPGTRLLVL.

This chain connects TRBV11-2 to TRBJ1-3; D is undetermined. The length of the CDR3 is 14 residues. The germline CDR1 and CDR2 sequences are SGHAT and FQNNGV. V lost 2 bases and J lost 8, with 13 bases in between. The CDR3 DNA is TGTGCCAGCAGCTTAAGACGGCTCGAGGACACCATATATTTT. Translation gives CASSLRRLEDTIYF.

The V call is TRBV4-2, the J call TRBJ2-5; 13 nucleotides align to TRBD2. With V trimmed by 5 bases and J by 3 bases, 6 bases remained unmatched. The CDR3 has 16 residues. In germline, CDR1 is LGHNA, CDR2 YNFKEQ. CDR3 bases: TGTGCCAGCAGCATCGGACTAGCGGGGGCCAAAGAGACCCAGTACTTC. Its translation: CASSIGLAGAKETQYF.